This T cell receptor beta chain was profiled in a study of blood T cell repertoires in COVID-19. Whole-study context: PBMCs, B-cell-depleted T cells, or T cells provided the cDNA or gDNA that made up the material.

In the original analysis: Estimated nucleated cell counts came from reference gene primer amplification. Data came from immunoSEQ multiplex PCR; TCRdb stores just in-frame clones and leaves some out. The D gene and trimming were derived from the DNA, and the V and J assignments and clone size from that table. The sample shows about 260,000 clones, around nine tenths of them seen only once. This CDR3 comprises 16 residues. Germline CDR1 MNHEY, CDR2 SVGEGT. The V and J ends lost 5 bases and 2 bases, in that order; junction bases with no gene match: 7. This clone was seen a handful of times. It was during active infection that Seattle patients were enrolled and then longitudinally followed.

This sequence joins TRBV6-2 or TRBV6-3 and TRBJ1-5; TRBD1 matches 9 bases. Sequencing used peripheral blood. The origin of this receptor is a woman aged 25 to 45 with COVID-19, enrolled during active disease. The CDR3 reads CASSPRRTGGNQPQHF. The CDR3 DNA reads as TGTGCCAGCAGTCCCCGAAGGACAGGGGGCAATCAGCCCCAGCATTTT.